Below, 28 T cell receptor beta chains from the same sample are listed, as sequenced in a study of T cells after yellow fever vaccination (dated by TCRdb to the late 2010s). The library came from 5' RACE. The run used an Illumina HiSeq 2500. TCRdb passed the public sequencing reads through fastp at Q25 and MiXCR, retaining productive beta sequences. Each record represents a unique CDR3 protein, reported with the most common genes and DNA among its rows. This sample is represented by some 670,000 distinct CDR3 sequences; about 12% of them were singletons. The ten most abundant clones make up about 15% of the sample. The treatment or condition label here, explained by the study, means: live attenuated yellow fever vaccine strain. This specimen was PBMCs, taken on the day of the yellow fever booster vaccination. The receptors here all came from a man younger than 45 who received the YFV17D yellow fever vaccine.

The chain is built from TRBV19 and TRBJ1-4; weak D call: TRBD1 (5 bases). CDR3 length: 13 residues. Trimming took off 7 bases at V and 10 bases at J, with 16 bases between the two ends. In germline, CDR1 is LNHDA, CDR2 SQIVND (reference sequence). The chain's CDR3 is CASTREGRGKLFF. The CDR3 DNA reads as TGTGCCAGTACGAGGGAGGGGCGAGGAAAACTGTTTTTT.

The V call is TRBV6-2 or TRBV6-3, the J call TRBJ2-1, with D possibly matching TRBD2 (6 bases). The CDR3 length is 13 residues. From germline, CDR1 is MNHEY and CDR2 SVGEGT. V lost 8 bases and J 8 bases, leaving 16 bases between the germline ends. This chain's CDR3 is CASRDSAGDEQFF. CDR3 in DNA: TGTGCCAGCCGGGACTCTGCGGGCGATGAGCAGTTCTTC.

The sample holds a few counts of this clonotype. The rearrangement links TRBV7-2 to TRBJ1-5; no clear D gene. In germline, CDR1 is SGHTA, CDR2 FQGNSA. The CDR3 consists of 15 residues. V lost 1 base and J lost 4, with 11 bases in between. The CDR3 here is CASSLVVSGNQPQHF. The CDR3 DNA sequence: TGTGCCAGCAGCTTAGTAGTTTCAGGAAATCAGCCCCAGCATTTT. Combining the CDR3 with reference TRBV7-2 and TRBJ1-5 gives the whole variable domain GAGVSQSPSNKVTEKGKDVELRCDPISGHTALYWYRQSLGQGLEFLIYFQGNSAPDKSGLPSDRFSAERTGGSVSTLTIQRTQQEDSAVYLCASSLVVSGNQPQHFGDGTRLSIL.

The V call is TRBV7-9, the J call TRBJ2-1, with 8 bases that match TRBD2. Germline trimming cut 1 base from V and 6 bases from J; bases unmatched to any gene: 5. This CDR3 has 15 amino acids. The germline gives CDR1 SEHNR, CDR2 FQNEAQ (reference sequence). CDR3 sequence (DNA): TGTGCCAGCAGCTTAGACGGGAGGGCCCCCAATGAGCAGTTCTTC. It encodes CASSLDGRAPNEQFF.

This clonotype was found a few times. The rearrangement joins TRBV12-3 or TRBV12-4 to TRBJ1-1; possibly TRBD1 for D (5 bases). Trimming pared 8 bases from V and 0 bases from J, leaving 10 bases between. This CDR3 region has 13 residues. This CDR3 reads CASQGILNTEAFF. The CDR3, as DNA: TGTGCCAGCCAGGGTATTCTGAACACTGAAGCTTTCTTT.

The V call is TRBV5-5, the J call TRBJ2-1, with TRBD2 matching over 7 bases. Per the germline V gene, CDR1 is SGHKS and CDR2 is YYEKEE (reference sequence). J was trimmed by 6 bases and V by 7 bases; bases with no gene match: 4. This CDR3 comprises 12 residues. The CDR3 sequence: CASRGGPNEQFF. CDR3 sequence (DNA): TGTGCCAGCCGGGGAGGGCCCAATGAGCAGTTCTTC.

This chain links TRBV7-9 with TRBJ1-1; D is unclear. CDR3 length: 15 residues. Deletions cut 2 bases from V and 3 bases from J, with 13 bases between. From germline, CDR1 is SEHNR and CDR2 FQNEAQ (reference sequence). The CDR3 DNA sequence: TGTGCCAGCAGCTTAAGTAACTTTGGGGACACTGAAGCTTTCTTT. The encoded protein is CASSLSNFGDTEAFF. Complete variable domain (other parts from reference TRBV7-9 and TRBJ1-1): DTGVSQNPRHKITKRGQNVTFRCDPISEHNRLYWYRQTLGQGPEFLTYFQNEAQLEKSRLLSDRFSAERPKGSFSTLEIQRTEQGDSAMYLCASSLSNFGDTEAFFGQGTRLTVV.

CDR3 DNA sequence: TGTGCCATCAAATGGGGAGTAGGGTACGAGCAGTACTTC. It is translated as CAIKWGVGYEQYF. V is TRBV10-3 and J is TRBJ2-7; D is possibly TRBD2 (5 bases). The V end was cut by 7 bases, the J end by 4 bases, with 14 bases between. CDR3 length equals 13 residues. Germline V gene data show CDR1 as ENHRY and CDR2 as SYGVKD.

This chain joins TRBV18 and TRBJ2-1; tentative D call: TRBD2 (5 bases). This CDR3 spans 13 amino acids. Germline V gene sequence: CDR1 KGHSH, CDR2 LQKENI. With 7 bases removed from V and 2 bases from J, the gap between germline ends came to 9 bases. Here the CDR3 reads CASYAGTYNEQFF. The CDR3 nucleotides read TGTGCCAGCTACGCCGGGACCTACAATGAGCAGTTCTTC.

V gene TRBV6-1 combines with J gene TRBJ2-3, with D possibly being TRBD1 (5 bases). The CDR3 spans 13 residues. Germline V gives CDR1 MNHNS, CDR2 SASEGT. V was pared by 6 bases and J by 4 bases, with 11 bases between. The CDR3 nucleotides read TGTGCCAGCAGATTCCAGGGTGCAGATACGCAGTATTTT. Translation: CASRFQGADTQYF.

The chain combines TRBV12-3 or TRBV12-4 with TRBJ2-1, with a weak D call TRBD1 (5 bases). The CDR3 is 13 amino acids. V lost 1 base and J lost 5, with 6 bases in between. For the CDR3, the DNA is TGTGCCAGCAGTTTAGGACAGCACAATGAGCAGTTCTTC. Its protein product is CASSLGQHNEQFF.

CDR3 residues: CAWSTGRELFF. The CDR3 DNA sequence: TGTGCCTGGAGTACCGGGAGGGAGCTGTTTTTT. The rearrangement links TRBV30 to TRBJ2-2, with D tentatively TRBD2 (5 bases). There are 11 residues in the CDR3. Trimming left V 2 bases short and J 9 bases short, with 7 bases between. Germline V gene lookup returns CDR1 GTSNPN and CDR2 SVGIG (reference sequence).

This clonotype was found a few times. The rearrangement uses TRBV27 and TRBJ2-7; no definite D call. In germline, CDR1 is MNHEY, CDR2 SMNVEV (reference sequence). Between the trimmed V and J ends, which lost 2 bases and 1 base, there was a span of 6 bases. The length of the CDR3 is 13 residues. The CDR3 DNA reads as TGTGCCAGCAGTTTACGTATGTCCTACGAGCAGTACTTC. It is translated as CASSLRMSYEQYF.

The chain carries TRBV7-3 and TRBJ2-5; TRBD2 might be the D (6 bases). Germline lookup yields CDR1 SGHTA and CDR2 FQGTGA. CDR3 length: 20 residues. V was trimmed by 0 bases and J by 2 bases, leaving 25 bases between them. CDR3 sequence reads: CASSLTVRDRRPLTQETQYF. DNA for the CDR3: TGTGCCAGCAGCTTAACGGTGCGGGACCGCCGACCACTAACTCAAGAGACCCAGTACTTC.

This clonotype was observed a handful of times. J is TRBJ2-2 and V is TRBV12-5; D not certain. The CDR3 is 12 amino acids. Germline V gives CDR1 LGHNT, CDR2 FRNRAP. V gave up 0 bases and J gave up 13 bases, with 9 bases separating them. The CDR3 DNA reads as TGTGCTAGTGGTTTGGTATTATCAGCGCTGTTTTTT. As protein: CASGLVLSALFF.

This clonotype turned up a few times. CDR3 DNA: TGTGCCAGCAAAGTCTCGTCGAACACCGGGGAGCTGTTTTTT. This encodes CASKVSSNTGELFF. The rearrangement uses TRBV25-1 and TRBJ2-2, with D unclear. Germline CDR1 is MGHDK and CDR2 is SYGVNS. CDR3 size: 14 residues. Trimming stripped 7 bases from V and 0 bases from J, with 9 bases between.

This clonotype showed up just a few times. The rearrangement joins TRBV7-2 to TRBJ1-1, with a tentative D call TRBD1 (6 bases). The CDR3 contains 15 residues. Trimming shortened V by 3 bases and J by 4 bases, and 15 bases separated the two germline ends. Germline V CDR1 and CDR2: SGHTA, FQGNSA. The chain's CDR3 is CASSLGRDISTEAFF. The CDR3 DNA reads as TGTGCCAGCAGCTTGGGCCGGGACATATCCACTGAAGCTTTCTTT.

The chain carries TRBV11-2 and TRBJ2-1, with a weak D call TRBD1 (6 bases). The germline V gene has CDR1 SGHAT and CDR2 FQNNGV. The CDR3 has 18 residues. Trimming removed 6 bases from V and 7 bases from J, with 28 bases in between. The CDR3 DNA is TGTGCCAGCAGACTGACCTCAAATCCGGGACAAGGGGAAAATGAGCAGTTCTTC. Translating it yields CASRLTSNPGQGENEQFF.

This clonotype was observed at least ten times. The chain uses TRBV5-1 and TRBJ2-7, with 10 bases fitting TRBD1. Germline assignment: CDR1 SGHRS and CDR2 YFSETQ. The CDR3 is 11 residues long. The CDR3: CCWTGGNEQYF. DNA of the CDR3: TGCTGCTGGACAGGGGGTAACGAGCAGTACTTC.

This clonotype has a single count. The CDR3 reads CSVPTDRHYGYTF. The CDR3 nucleotides are TGCAGCGTACCGACGGACAGGCACTATGGCTACACCTTC. The rearrangement links TRBV29-1 to TRBJ1-2; 7 bases agree with TRBD1. From germline, CDR1 is SQVTM and CDR2 ANQGSEA. The J segment lost 3 bases and the V segment lost 6 bases, leaving 7 bases of the junction unmatched. CDR3 size: 13 residues.

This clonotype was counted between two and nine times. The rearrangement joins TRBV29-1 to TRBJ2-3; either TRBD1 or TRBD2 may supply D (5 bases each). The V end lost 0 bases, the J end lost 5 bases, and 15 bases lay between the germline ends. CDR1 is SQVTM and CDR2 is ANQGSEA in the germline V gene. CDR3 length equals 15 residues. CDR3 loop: CSVEEEDTPIDTQYF. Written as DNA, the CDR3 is TGCAGCGTTGAAGAGGAGGACACGCCGATAGATACGCAGTATTTT.

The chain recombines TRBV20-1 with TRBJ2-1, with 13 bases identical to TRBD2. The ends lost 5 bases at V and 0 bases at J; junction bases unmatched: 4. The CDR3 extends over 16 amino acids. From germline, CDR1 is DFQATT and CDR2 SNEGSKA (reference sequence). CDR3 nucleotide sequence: TGCAGTGCTCGGACTAGCGGGGGCAGCTCCTACAATGAGCAGTTCTTC. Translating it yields CSARTSGGSSYNEQFF.

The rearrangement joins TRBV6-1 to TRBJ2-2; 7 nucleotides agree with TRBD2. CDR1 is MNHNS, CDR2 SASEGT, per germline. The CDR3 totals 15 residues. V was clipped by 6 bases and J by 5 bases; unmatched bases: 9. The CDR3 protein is CASRPSGGRTGELFF. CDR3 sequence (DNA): TGTGCCAGCAGGCCTAGCGGAGGGCGAACCGGGGAGCTGTTTTTT.

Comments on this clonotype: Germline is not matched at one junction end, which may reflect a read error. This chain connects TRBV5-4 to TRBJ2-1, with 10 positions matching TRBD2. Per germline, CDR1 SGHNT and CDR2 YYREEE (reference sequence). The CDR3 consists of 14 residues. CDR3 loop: CAISSPQREGEQFF. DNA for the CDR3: TGTGCCATCAGCAGCCCACAGCGGGAGGGGGAGCAGTTCTTC.

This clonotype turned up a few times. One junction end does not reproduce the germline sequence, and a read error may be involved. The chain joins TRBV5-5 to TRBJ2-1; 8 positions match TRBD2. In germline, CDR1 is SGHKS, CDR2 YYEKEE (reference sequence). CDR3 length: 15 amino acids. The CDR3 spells CAISRGLAGYNEQFF. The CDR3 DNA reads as TGTGCCATCAGCCGTGGACTAGCCGGCTACAATGAGCAGTTCTTC.

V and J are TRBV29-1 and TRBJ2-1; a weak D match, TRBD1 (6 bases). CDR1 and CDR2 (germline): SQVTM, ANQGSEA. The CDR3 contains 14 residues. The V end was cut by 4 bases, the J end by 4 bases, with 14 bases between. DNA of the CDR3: TGCAGCGTTGTTCCGAGGACAGCTTACAATGAGCAGTTCTTC. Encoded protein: CSVVPRTAYNEQFF.

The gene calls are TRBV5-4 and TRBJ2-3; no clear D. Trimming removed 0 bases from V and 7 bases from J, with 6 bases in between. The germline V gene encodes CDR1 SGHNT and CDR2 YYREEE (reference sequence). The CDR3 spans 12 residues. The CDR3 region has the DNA TGTGCCAGCAGCTTGGAGTCCAATACGCAGTATTTT. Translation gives CASSLESNTQYF.

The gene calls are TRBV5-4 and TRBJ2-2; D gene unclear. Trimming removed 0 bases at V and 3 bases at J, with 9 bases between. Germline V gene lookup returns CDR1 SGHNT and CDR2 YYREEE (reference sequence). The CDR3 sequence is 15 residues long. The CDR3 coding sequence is TGTGCCAGCAGCTTGGGGGGTCGGCACACCGGGGAGCTGTTTTTT. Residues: CASSLGGRHTGELFF.